One TCR beta chain is described in this entry. What it binds is unknown. These data come from a study of tumor-infiltrating lymphocytes in localized non-small cell lung cancer. The wider study: Several tumor histologies, both smoking statuses, and some post-neoadjuvant chemotherapy samples were included. Whole-study findings and limits: T-cell fraction did not differ between immunotypes IM1 and IM2. TCR sequencing covered a subset of patients with enough tissue.

Using immunoSEQ multiplex PCR, the repertoire was profiled, and TCRdb retains in-frame clones only, with some absent. Here the sample spans 6,400 or so clones, around 77% being singletons. V shed 3 bases and J 5 bases; nucleotides not matched to a gene: 6. Germline V gene lookup returns CDR1 SEHNR and CDR2 FQNEAQ (reference sequence). This CDR3 is built from 16 residues. The sequenced sample consisted of lung tumor tissue. This TCR was sampled from a human donor with non-small cell lung cancer. V gene TRBV7-9 combines with J gene TRBJ2-3, with 12 bases aligning to TRBD2. CDR3: CASSFRLAGALDTQYF. The CDR3 DNA follows: TGTGCCAGCAGCTTTCGACTAGCGGGAGCTTTAGATACGCAGTATTTT.